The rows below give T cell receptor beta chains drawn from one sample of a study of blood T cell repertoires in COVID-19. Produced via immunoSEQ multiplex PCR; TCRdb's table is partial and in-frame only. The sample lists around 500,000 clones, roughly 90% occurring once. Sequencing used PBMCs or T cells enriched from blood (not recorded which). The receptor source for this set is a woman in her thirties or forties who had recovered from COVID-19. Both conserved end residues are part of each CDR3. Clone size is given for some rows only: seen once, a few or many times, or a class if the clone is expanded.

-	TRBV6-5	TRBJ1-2	CASAEGPSNYGYTF
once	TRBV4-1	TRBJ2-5	CASSPGQGISQETQYF
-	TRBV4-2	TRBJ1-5	CASSPRSEDQPQHF
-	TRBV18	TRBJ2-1	CASSSGTGEGPIF
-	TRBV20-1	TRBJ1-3	CSGHSGNTIYF
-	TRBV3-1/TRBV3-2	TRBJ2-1	CASRVAGGGNEQFF
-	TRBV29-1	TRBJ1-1	CSELTQGDPEAFF
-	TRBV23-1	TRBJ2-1	CASSQCGGPLLAYNEQFF
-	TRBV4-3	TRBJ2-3	CASSQDAGGTYTDTQYF
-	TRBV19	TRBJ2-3	CASSRTWTFLADTQYF
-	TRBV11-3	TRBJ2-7	CASSLAGTGVYEQYF
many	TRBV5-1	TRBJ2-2	CASSLAGLTNTGELFF
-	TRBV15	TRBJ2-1	CATREGRPSYNEQFF
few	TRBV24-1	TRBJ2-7	CATSDPRRGGYEQYF
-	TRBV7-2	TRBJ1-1	CASSLLGVRGAVGTEAFF
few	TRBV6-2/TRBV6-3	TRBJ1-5	CASSYWGDQPQHF
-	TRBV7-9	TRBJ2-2	CASSSRSGSRGTGELFF
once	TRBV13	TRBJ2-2	CASSRRENTGELFF
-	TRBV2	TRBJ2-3	CASSPQGARTDTQYF
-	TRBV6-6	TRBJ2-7	CASSYGGDNSYEQYF
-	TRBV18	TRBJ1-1	CASSPTGAHTEAFF
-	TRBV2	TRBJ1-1	CATSVMNTEAFF
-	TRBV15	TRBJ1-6	CATSRTLSGGPLHF
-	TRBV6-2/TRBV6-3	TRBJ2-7	CASSYPVGGIHYEQYF
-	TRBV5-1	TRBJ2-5	CASSPLVEETQYF
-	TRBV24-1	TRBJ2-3	CATSDSTDTQYF
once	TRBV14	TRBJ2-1	CASSQRGEQFF
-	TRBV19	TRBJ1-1	CASSPYGQGAAAFF
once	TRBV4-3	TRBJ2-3	CASSQETLAGDADTQYF
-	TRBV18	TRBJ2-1	CASSVGLDPSNEQFF
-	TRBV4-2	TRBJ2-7	CASSHTSGEVYEQYF
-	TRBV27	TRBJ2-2	CASSRLTGEGTGELFF
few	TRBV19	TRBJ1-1	CASSIGFGGMNTEAFF
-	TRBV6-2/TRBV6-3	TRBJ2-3	CASSFWRPTDTQYF
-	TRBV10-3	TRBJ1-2	CAISERQGGYGYTF
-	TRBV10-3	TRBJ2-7	CAATGTSNYEQYF
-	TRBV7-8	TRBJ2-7	CASSPDWREQYF
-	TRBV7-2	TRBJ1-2	CASSQTPDITYGYTF
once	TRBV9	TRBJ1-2	CASSAEEANYGYTF
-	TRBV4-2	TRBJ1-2	CASSQEGLSTRGYTF
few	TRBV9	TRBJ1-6	CASSVSANSPLHF
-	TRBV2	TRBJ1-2	CASSPRQGNGYTF
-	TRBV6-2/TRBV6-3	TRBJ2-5	CASSYSNSLAGGETQYF
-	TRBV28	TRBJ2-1	CASSSRQGSWNEQFF
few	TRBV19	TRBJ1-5	CASRKQPDQPQHF
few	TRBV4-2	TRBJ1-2	CASSQNENYGYTF
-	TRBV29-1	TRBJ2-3	CSVNLAAGGEADTQYF
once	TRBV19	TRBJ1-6	CASTNLGVSYNSPLHF
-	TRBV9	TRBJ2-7	CASSGGFSGNSGEQYF
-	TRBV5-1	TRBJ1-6	CASSPGQNNSPLHF
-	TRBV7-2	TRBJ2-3	CASSALAGTTDTQYF
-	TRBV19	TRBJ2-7	CASSDRRTGSSYEQYF
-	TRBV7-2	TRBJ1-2	CASSLVRSYGYTF
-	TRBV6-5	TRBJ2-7	CASSYAADLSYEQYF
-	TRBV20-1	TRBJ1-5	CSASRSHNQPQHF
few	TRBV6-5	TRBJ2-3	CASRTPGGPDTQYF
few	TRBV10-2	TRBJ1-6	CASRDNNNSPLHF
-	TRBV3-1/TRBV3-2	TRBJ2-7	CASRGRTSYEQYF